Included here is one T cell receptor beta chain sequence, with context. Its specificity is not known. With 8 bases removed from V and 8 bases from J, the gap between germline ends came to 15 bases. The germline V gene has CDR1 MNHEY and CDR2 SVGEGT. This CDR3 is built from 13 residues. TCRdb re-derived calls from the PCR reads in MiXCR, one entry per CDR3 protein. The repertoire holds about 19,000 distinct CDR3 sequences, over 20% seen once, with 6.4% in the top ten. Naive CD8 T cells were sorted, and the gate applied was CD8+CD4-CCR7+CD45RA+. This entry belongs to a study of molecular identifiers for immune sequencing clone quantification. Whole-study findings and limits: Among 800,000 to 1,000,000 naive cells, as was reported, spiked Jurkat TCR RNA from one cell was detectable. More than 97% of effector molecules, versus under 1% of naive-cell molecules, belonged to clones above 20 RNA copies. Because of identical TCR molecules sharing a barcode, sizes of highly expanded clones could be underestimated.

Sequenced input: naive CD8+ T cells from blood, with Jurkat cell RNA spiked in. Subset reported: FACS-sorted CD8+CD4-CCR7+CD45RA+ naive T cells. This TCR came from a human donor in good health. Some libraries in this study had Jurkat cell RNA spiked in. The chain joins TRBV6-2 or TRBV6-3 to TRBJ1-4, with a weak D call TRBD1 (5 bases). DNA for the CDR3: TGTGCCAGCCGGGACGCCAAAGTAGAAAAACTGTTTTTT. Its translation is CASRDAKVEKLFF.